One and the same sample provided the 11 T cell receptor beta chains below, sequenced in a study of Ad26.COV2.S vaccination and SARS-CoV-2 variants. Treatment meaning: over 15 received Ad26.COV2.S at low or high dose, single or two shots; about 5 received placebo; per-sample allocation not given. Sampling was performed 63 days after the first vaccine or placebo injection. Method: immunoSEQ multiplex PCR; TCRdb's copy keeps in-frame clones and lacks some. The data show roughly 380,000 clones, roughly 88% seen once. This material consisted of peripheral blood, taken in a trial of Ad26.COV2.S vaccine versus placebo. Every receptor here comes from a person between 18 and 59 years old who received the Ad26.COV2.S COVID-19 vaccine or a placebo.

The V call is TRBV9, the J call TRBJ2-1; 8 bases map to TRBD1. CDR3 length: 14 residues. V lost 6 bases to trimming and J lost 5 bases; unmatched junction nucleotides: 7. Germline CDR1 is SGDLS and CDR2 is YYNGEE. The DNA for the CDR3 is TGTGCCAGCACCCGGATGGACAGGGACAATGAGCAGTTCTTC. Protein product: CASTRMDRDNEQFF.

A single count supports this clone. The CDR3: CASSSGRQISYGYTF. CDR3 in DNA: TGTGCCAGCAGCTCAGGGCGTCAGATATCCTATGGCTACACCTTC. V and J are TRBV5-6 and TRBJ1-2, with D tentatively TRBD1 (5 bases). Trimming shortened V by 3 bases and J by 4 bases, and 16 bases separated the two germline ends. Germline V gene data show CDR1 as SGHDT and CDR2 as YYEEEE. This CDR3 has 15 amino acids.

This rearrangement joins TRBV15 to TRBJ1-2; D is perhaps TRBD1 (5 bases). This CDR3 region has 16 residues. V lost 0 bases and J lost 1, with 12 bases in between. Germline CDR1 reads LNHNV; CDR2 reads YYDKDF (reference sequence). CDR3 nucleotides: TGTGCCACCAGCAGAGATCGGACAAGCAGTAACTATGGCTACACCTTC. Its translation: CATSRDRTSSNYGYTF.

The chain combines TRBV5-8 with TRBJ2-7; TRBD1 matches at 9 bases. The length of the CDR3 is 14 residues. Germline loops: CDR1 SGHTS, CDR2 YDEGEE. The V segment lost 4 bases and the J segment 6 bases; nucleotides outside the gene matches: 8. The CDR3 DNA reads TGTGCCAGCAGCCCCCGGGACAGGGTTTCCGAGCAGTACTTC. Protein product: CASSPRDRVSEQYF.

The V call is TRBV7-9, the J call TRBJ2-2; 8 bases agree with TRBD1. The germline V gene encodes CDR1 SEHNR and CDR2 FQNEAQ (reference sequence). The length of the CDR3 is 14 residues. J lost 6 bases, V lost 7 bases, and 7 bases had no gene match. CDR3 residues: CASIGRGRSGELFF. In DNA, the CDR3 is TGTGCCAGCATCGGCAGGGGGCGCTCCGGGGAGCTGTTTTTT.

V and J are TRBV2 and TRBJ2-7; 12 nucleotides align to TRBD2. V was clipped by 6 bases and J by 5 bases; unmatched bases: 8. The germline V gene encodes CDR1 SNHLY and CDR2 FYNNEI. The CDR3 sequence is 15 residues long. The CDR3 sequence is CASRKTSGGNDEQYF. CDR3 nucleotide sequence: TGTGCCAGCAGGAAAACTAGCGGGGGGAACGACGAGCAGTACTTC.

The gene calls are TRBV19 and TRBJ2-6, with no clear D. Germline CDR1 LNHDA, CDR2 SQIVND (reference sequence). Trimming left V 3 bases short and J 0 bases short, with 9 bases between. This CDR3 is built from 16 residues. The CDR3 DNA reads TGTGCCAGTAGTATTAGTCGGGTCTCTGGGGCCAACGTCCTGACTTTC. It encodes CASSISRVSGANVLTF.

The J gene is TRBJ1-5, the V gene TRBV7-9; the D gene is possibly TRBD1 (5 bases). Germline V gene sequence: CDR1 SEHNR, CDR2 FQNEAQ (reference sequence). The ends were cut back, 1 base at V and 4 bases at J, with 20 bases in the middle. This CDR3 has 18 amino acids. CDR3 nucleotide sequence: TGTGCCAGCAGCTTAGGAGTGCGGGGGGAGGATCGGAATCAGCCCCAGCATTTT. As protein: CASSLGVRGEDRNQPQHF.

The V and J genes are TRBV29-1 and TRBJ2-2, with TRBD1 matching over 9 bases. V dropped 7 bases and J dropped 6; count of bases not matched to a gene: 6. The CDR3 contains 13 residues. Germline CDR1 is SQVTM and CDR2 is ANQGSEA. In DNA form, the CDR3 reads TGCAGCGCCAGGACAGGGGTGGCCGGGGAGCTGTTTTTT. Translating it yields CSARTGVAGELFF.

The CDR3 DNA is TGTGCCAGCAGTTACTCTCCGATCTCCTACGAGCAGTACTTC. Amino acids: CASSYSPISYEQYF. This sequence joins TRBV6-5 and TRBJ2-7; D unresolved. The CDR3 is 14 amino acids. Germline-derived CDR1 and CDR2 are MNHEY and SVGAGI. Between the trimmed V and J ends, which lost 0 bases and 0 bases, there was a span of 6 bases.

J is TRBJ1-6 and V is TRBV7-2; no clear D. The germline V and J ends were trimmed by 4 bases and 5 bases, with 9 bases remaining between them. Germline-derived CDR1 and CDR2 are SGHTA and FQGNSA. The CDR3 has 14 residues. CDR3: CASSSDGHNSPLHF. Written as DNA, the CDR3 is TGTGCCAGCAGCTCCGATGGACATAATTCACCCCTCCACTTT.